This T cell receptor beta chain was identified during a study of breast tumors, draining lymph nodes, adjacent tissues. General study findings and limits: Tumors had less TCR diversity than lymph nodes, more than nontumor tissue. Tumor T cell lymph node origin was a supported hypothesis, not proven. Compared with basal-like, luminal-like tumors shared significantly more repertoire with nontumor tissue.

The CDR3 loop spans 15 amino acids. J was trimmed by 1 base and V by 6 bases; bases with no gene match: 6. Germline loops: CDR1 LNHDA, CDR2 SQIVND (reference sequence). This clonotype was counted many times. The antigen is unknown. TCRdb used MiXCR to reprocess the multiplex PCR reads, holding one entry per CDR3 protein. The sample carries 17,000 or so distinct CDR3 sequences, roughly 44% recorded once. This sequence originates from a female donor with breast cancer. Some clones in this sample may be carry-over from other donors' samples. Sequenced sample: breast tumor tissue. The genes are TRBV19 and TRBJ2-3; 8 bases are a match to TRBD2. The CDR3 sequence: CASRPAGEGTDTQYF. The CDR3 DNA is TGTGCCAGTAGGCCAGCGGGAGAGGGCACAGATACGCAGTATTTT.